This T cell receptor (beta chain) was identified in a study of long-term antiretroviral therapy in people with HIV. As for the study in general: The oldest specimens predate the 2015 immediate-ART recommendation by about a decade.

From germline, CDR1 is MNHNS and CDR2 SASEGT. CDR3 size: 12 residues. Trimming removed 7 bases from V and 7 bases from J, with 11 bases in between. The libraries were made with immunoSEQ v3.0 at survey level. Produced via immunoSEQ multiplex PCR; TCRdb's table is partial and in-frame only. The sample has about 16,000 clones; roughly 75% are singletons. Every donor had one or more pre-ART and two or more post-ART PBMC samples. Each sample contained about 1-10 million cryopreserved PBMC, thawed before DNA extraction. With respect to this clone: Its antigen is undetermined.

General observations from the study: Post-treatment diversity went higher with ART but stayed below transplant donor controls.

Source: unsorted PBMCs, taken 1.5 years before starting antiretroviral therapy. This chain joins TRBV6-1 and TRBJ1-5, with no clear D. The source is a woman in her 50s with HIV. CDR3 bases: TGTGCCAGCAATCTTGGTGGACAGCCCCAGCATTTT. This sequence encodes CASNLGGQPQHF.